Included here is one TCR beta chain sequence, with context. Its antigen is currently not known. No qualities accompany the bases; no much larger clone lies one base away. The library was built by means of the immunoSEQ multiplex PCR assay. The multiplex PCR relied on a mix of 60 forward primers for TCR Vbeta segments and 13 reverse primers for TCR Jbeta segments. The CDR3 region of rearranged TCR beta genes was amplified from genomic DNA with a multiplex PCR assay. On the Illumina HiSeq System, the amplified TCR beta libraries were sequenced as 87-base-pair reads. The original pipeline was this. A later analysis tallied around 80 million unique TCR beta chains across the 666 repertoires, and approximately 12 million of those chains were shared by two or more donors. A nearest-neighbor algorithm error-corrected the raw reads and collapsed the reads into unique sequences, merging closely related sequences to remove PCR and sequencing errors. To assign V, D and J gene segments, CDR3 sequences were aligned to IMGT reference sequences. Each retained sequence needed at least a six-nucleotide match to both a V gene segment and a J gene segment. A rearrangement was called productive if the CDR3 had no stop codons and remained in frame with V and J, and every other rearrangement was called non-productive. Following IMGT convention, CDR3 was defined as the stretch from the second conserved V-encoded cysteine to the conserved J-encoded phenylalanine. Sequences without an unambiguous match to a single V gene segment were excluded from the earlier analysis of a few hundred of the donors. In an earlier analysis of almost 600 of the donors, a V segment was called functional when productive rearrangements were above 56.7%, and segregating when the standard deviation between donors exceeded 5%. To diagnose cytomegalovirus status from the catalog of TCR beta chain sequences, a statistical classification framework was built. V and J gene assignment, in a later analysis, came from comparing TCR nucleotide sequences with IMGT/GENE-DB human TR gene sequences. A later analysis assigned CDR3 sequences and most-parsimonious VDJ recombination scenarios with the TCRdist pipeline. A later analysis defined each TCR beta chain by its CDR3 amino acid sequence plus V-gene family, and excluded reads lacking a unique V-gene family. As a way to deal with suspected cross-contamination and a sequencing artifact, a later analysis dropped 450 to 600 nucleotide sequences that were highly shared and had low generation probability. In a later analysis, a clonal expansion index was calculated for each public chain from normalized within-repertoire ranks of inferred template counts. A later analysis computed generation probabilities with a VDJ recombination model fitted to out-of-frame rearrangements, and checked the results against IGoR. In a later analysis, hypergeometric tests were used to score TCR-TCR, TCR-HLA and TCR-CMV co-occurrence, with a repertoire-size bias correction applied to TCR pairs. In a later analysis, false discovery rates were estimated by permuting HLA or CMV assignments 20 times. In a later analysis, co-occurring TCRs were grouped using DBSCAN, and TCRdist sequence similarity was added for clustering within HLA-allele-positive subsets. Repertoires with fewer than 30,000 or more than 120,000 public chains, plus five repertoires with anomalous nucleotide sharing, were excluded from co-occurrence clustering. TCRdb retrieved this table from immuneACCESS and kept in-frame rearrangements only. Not all clones are present; in checked studies, unresolved V genes account for under half, and no reason is known for the remainder. Clone size and V and J calls were adopted from that table, with D and trimming inferred from the DNA. Within this sample are 170,000 or so clones, with under 85% of them counted one time only. Over 1.5% of the sample comes from the top ten.

The sample is drawn from a study of cytomegalovirus exposure and HLA in healthy donors (dated by TCRdb to 2016 to 2017). Study-wide context: An earlier analysis of several hundred of the donors reported approximately 270 Gb of sequence data and some 120 million unique TCR beta sequences from 150 million to 200 million T cells. The study profiled the T cell repertoires of about 720 subjects by immunosequencing and related them to cytomegalovirus serostatus. To study patterns of TCR occurrence, a later analysis re-analyzed previously published TCR beta repertoires from 550 to 800 donors and added high-resolution HLA genotyping. An earlier analysis of 587 of the donors used high-throughput TCR beta sequencing to judge whether each TCR beta V gene segment behaved as functional or pseudogenic. To predict cytomegalovirus infection status, the study combined high-throughput TCR immunosequencing, statistical association of individual TCRs with disease status, and machine learning. A later genetic analysis took genome-wide SNP genotypes for about 55% of the roughly 670 donors and used that subset as a discovery cohort. Rather than using new phenotypic data, the later analysis identified candidate immune exposures from TCR beta sequences and from how often those sequences occurred across donors. Roughly 5 DR-DQ haplotypes were handled as single units for association and clustering, since linkage in the cohort was strong. Donor age, sex, ethnicity and CMV serostatus were collected together with the repertoire data. Class I and class II HLA loci were covered by the typing at four-digit resolution. Among the roughly 430 genotyped donors, more than 70% belonged to the genetic ancestry cluster associated with self-reported Caucasian donors. The study was designed to test whether signatures of past pathogen exposure could be identified by cataloging public T cell receptors. Among some 400 genotyped donors of the cohort, an average of roughly 240,000 unique TCR beta nucleotide sequences were sequenced per donor, roughly 18% of them non-productive. Besides the first cohort of roughly 700 subjects, a separate validation cohort made up of 120 different subjects was used. Roughly 300 gigabases of sequencing data and approximately 93 million unique TCR sequences were included in an early release covering about 700 HLA-typed donors. The number of donors typed differed by locus, with about 629-630 for A, B, C, DRB1 and DQB1, roughly 520 for DQA1, nearly 610 for DPA1, and around 450 for DPB1. All discovery cohort repertoires had been generated using a single sequencing platform.

The cohort was made up of roughly 670 healthy bone marrow donors. All cohort members were sampled while nominally healthy, although unrecorded immune exposures were likely present. The donor was CMV seronegative and belonged to the group of under 400 seronegative cohort members. A peripheral blood sample was collected from each donor, and TCR beta sequencing was performed on peripheral blood mononuclear cells. Genomic DNA was extracted from the blood cell samples with the Qiagen DNeasy Blood Extraction Kit. Per the germline V gene (reference sequence), LNHDA is the CDR1 and SQIVND is the CDR2. Germline trimming amounts to 1 base on V and 10 bases on J, with 4 as the count of junction bases outside the gene matches. From the cysteine through the phenylalanine, the CDR3 covers 15 amino acids. The only DNA kept is the CDR3, 45 bases in frame from the first base. Overall study outcomes, separate from this receptor: According to a later analysis, TCR association rates differed among HLA loci, with DRB1 alleles showing the most associated TCRs and HLA-C alleles showing the fewest. Cytomegalovirus status was reported to be diagnosed by the classifier with high specificity and sensitivity in both the original and validation cohorts. Roughly uniform sequencing depth across donors was assumed in presence/absence analyses, although this assumption may not hold. In an earlier analysis of approximately 590 of the donors, most TCR beta V segments appeared in productive rearrangements about 87% or about 30% of the time, broadly matching IMGT annotations. In a later analysis, about 16,000 TCR beta sequences were associated with specific HLA alleles at a false discovery rate of 0.05. In a later analysis, most CMV-associated TCR beta chains were found to appear HLA-restricted, with HLA associations seemingly driven largely by CMV exposure. A further reported finding was that TCR beta sequences accurately predicted the HLA-A and HLA-B alleles for most subjects in the first cohort. Only TCR beta chains were sequenced in this cohort, and the absence of alpha or paired-chain data limited detectable features. CMV serostatus was the only immune exposure information available for the cohort. Because counts were too low, seventeen rarely observed V segments, including chromosome 9 orphons, were left out of the earlier analysis of approximately 500 of the donors. According to a later analysis, parvovirus B19, influenza, CMV and Epstein-Barr virus appeared linked to several top co-occurrence clusters. The sequencing pipeline was judged likely to have produced a cluster of highly shared sequence variants as a technical artifact. A total of about 150 TCR beta chains were listed by the study as associated with cytomegalovirus. Compared with equally common non-associated chains, HLA-associated TCR beta chains in a later analysis were more clonally expanded and had lower generation probabilities. Most TCR sequences were seen in very few donors, while some public TCRs were found in many individuals. In vitro tests confirmed that a few of the cytomegalovirus-associated TCR beta chains recognize cytomegalovirus antigens. A later genetic analysis associated a missense DCLRE1C variant with V-gene and J-gene trimming of TCR beta chains, and an independent cohort replicated the association. According to a later genetic analysis, donors in an Asian-associated ancestry cluster had fewer N-insertions in productive TCRs than the approximately 630-donor mean. HLA typing was unavailable for some donors at each locus, so association tests used only the typed subset. Assigning TCR associations to individual alleles was difficult when HLA alleles, especially DR and DQ, strongly co-occurred. Linkage disequilibrium might explain the correlated functional status among segregating V segments, but an unknown experimental factor could not be ruled out. The 87-base-pair reads could not distinguish some IMGT-functional V segments, including TRBV6-2 and TRBV6-3, so those segments were excluded. The authors suggested that the approach could potentially be extended to other disease states and immunological phenotypes.

The sequence links TRBV19 to TRBJ2-1, and TRBD2 matches 13 of the central bases. Sequencing was done on a sample of PBMCs. The receptor was derived from a man between 50 and 59 years old in good health and CMV-seronegative. The CDR3: CASSIVGLAGLEQFF. Here is the DNA: TGTGCCAGTAGTATAGTGGGACTAGCGGGGTTAGAGCAGTTCTTC.